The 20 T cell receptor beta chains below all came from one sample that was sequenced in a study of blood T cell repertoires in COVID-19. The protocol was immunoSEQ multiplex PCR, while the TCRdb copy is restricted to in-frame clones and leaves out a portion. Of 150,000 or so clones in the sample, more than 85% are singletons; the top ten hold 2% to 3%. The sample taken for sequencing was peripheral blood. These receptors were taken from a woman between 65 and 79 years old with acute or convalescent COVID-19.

CDR3 in amino acids: CASRFAGGYGYTF. In DNA form, the CDR3 reads TGTGCCAGCCGCTTTGCGGGGGGCTATGGCTACACCTTC. This chain connects TRBV27 to TRBJ1-2, with a possible D match to TRBD1 (5 bases). Trimming shortened V by 8 bases and J by 4 bases, and 14 bases separated the two germline ends. In germline, CDR1 is MNHEY, CDR2 SMNVEV (reference sequence). The CDR3 contains 13 residues.

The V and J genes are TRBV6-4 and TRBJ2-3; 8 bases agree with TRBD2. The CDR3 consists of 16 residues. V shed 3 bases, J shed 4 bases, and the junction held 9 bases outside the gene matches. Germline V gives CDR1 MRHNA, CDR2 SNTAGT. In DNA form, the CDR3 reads TGTGCCAGCAGTGAGTACTACGGGGGGGCTGCAGATACGCAGTATTTT. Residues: CASSEYYGGAADTQYF.

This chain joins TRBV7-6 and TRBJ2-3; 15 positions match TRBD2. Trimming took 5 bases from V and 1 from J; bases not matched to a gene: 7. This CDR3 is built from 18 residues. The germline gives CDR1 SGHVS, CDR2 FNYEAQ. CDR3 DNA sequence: TGTGCCAGCAGCCAGGGACTAGCGGGGGGCCTGGGCACAGATACGCAGTATTTT. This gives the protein CASSQGLAGGLGTDTQYF. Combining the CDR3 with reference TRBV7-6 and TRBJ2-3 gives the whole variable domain GAGVSQSPRYKVTKRGQDVALRCDPISGHVSLYWYRQALGQGPEFLTYFNYEAQQDKSGLPNDRFSAERPEGSISTLTIQRTEQRDSAMYRCASSQGLAGGLGTDTQYFGPGTRLTVL.

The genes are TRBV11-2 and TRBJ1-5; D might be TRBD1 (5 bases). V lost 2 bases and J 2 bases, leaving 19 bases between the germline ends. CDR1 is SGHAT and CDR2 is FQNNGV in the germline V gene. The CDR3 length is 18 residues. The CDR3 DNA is TGTGCCAGCAGCTTAAGGGGCCGAGGAGGGCGAGGCAATCAGCCCCAGCATTTT. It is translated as CASSLRGRGGRGNQPQHF.

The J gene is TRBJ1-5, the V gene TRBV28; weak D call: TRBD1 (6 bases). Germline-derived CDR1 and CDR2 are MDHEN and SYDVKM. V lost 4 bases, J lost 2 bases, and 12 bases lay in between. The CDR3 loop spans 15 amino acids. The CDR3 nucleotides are TGTGCCAGCAGTTCAGGGGCTACGGGCAATCAGCCCCAGCATTTT. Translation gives CASSSGATGNQPQHF. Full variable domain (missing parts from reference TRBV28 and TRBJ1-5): DVKVTQSSRYLVKRTGEKVFLECVQDMDHENMFWYRQDPGLGLRLIYFSYDVKMKEKGDIPEGYSVSREKKERFSLILESASTNQTSMYLCASSSGATGNQPQHFGDGTRLSIL.

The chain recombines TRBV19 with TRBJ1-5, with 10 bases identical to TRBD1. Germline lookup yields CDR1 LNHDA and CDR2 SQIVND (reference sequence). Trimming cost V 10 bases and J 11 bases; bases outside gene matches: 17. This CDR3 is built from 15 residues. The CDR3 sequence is CATGERQGAQQSQHF. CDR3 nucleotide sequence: TGTGCCACCGGGGAGAGACAGGGGGCCCAGCAGTCCCAGCATTTT.

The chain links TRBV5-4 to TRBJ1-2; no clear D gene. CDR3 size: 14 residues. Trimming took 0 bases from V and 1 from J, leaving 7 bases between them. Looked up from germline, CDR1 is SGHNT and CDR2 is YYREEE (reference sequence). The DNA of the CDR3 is TGTGCCAGCAGCTTGGCCGGGGTTAACTATGGCTACACCTTC. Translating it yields CASSLAGVNYGYTF.

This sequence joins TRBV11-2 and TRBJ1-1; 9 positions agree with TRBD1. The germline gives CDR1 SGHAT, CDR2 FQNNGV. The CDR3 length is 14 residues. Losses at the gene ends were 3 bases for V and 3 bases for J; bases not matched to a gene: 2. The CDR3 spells CASSFGTGYTEAFF. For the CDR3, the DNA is TGTGCCAGCAGCTTCGGGACAGGGTACACTGAAGCTTTCTTT.

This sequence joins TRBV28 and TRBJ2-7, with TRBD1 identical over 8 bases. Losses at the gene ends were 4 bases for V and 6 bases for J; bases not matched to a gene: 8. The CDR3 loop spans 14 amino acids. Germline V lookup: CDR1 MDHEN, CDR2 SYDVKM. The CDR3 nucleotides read TGTGCCAGCAGTTCCCTGACAGGGGACAGCGAGCAGTACGTC. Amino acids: CASSSLTGDSEQYV.

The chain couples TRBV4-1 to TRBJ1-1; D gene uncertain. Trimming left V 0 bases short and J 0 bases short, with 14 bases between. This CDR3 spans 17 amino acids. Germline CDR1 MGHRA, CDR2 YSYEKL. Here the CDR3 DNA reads TGCGCCAGCAGCCAAGACGGAGGGAACTACTTGAACACTGAAGCTTTCTTT. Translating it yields CASSQDGGNYLNTEAFF.

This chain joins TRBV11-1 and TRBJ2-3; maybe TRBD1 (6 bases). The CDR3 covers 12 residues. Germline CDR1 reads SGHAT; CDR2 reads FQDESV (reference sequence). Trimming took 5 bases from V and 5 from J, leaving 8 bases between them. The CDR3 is CASSSRGDTQYF. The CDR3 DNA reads TGTGCCAGCAGCAGCAGGGGAGATACGCAGTATTTT. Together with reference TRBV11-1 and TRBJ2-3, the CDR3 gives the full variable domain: EAEVAQSPRYKITEKSQAVAFWCDPISGHATLYWYRQILGQGPELLVQFQDESVVDDSQLPKDRFSAERLKGVDSTLKIQPAELGDSAMYLCASSSRGDTQYFGPGTRLTVL.

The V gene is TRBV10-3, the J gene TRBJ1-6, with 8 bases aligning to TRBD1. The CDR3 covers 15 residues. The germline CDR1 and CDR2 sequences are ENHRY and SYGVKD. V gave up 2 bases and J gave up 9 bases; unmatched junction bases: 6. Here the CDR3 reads CAISEADRVSSPLHF. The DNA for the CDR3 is TGTGCCATCAGTGAGGCGGACAGGGTGAGTTCACCCCTCCACTTT.

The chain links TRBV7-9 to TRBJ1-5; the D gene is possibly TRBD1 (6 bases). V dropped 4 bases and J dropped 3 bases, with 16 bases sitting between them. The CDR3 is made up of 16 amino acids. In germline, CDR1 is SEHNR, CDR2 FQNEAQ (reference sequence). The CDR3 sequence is CASSSLTGDTNQPQHF. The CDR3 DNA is TGTGCCAGCAGCTCCCTGACAGGAGACACCAATCAGCCCCAGCATTTT.

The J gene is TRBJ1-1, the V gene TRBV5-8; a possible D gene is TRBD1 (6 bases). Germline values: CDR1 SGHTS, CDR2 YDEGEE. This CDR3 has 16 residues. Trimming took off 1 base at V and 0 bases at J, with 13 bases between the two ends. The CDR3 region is CASSLFTGPMNTEAFF. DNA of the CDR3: TGTGCCAGCAGCTTGTTTACAGGGCCCATGAACACTGAAGCTTTCTTT.

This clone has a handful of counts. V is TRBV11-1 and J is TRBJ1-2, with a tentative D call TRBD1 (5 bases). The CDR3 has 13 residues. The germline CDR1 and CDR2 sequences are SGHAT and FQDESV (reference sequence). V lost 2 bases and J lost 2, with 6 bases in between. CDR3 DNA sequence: TGTGCCAGCAGCTTATCAGGGAACTATGGCTACACCTTC. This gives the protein CASSLSGNYGYTF.

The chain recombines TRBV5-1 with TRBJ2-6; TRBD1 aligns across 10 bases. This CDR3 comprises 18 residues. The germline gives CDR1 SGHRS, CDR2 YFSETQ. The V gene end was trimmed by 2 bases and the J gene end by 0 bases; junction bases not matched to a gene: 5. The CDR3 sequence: CASSLAGQGSSGANVLTF. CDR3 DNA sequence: TGCGCCAGCAGCTTAGCGGGACAGGGGAGCTCTGGGGCCAACGTCCTGACTTTC.

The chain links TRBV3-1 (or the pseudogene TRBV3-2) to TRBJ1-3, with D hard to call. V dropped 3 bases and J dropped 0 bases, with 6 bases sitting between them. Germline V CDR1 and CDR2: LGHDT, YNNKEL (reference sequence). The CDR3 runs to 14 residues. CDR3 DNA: TGTGCCAGCAGCCAGTCCTTCTCTGGAAACACCATATATTTT. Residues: CASSQSFSGNTIYF.

The CDR3 is CASSFSGQANQPQHF. The CDR3 DNA reads as TGTGCCAGCAGTTTCTCCGGACAGGCCAATCAGCCCCAGCATTTT. The chain is built from TRBV28 and TRBJ1-5; 7 bases are shared with TRBD1. The CDR3 consists of 15 residues. CDR1 and CDR2 from the germline V gene are MDHEN and SYDVKM. Trimming cost V 3 bases and J 3 bases; bases outside gene matches: 5.

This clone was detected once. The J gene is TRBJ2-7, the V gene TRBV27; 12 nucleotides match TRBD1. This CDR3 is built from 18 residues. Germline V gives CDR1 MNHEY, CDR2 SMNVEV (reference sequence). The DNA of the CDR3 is TGTGCCCGCAGTTTATTTACGGGGGGGACAGGGGGCACCTACGAGCAGTACGTC. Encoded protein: CARSLFTGGTGGTYEQYV.

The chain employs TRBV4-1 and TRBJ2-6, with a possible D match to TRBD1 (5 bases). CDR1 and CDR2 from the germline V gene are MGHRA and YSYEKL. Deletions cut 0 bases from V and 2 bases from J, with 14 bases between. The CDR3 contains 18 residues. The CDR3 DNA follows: TGCGCCAGCAGCCAAGATCGCCAGGGTAGTCCTGGGGCCAACGTCCTGACTTTC. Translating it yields CASSQDRQGSPGANVLTF.